This TCR beta chain was recovered during a study of blood T cell repertoires in COVID-19. Overall study context: The United States, Italy and Spain provided the acute and convalescent COVID-19 samples. PBMCs, B-cell-depleted T cells, or T cells were the source of the cDNA or gDNA that made up the material.

The age range of participants was about 18 to 89 years, with residence in under 30 US areas. Two consecutive negative NP/OP PCR tests, clearance, or resolved symptoms defined Cohort 3 recovery. The V and J ends lost 7 bases and 7 bases respectively, with 17 bases between them. Per germline, CDR1 SGDLS and CDR2 YYNGEE. CDR3 length equals 13 residues. The method was immunoSEQ multiplex PCR; TCRdb's version includes in-frame clones alone and lacks a portion of them. The sample holds roughly 330,000 clones, 70% to 90% seen once. The origin of this receptor is a woman aged 25 to 39 who had recovered from COVID-19. What was sequenced was PBMCs or T cells enriched from blood (not recorded which). The chain links TRBV9 to TRBJ1-1; D is possibly TRBD1 (6 bases). The CDR3 region has the DNA TGTGCCAGCGACAAGCGGGGGGGCGGTGAAGCTTTCTTT. Residues: CASDKRGGGEAFF.